These 25 T cell receptor beta chains were all obtained from the same sample, sequenced in a study of blood T cell repertoires in COVID-19. Assay used: immunoSEQ multiplex PCR; TCRdb lists only in-frame clones, some missing. Of approximately 180,000 clones in the sample, less than 90% are singletons; the top ten hold roughly 1.2%. Sequencing was carried out using PBMCs or T cells enriched from blood (not recorded which). These receptors came from a human donor with acute COVID-19. The donor label of this sample is uncertain.

The chain links TRBV12-3 or TRBV12-4 to TRBJ1-1; D ambiguous. The length of the CDR3 is 13 residues. The V end lost 3 bases, the J end lost 1 base, and 6 bases lay between the germline ends. CDR3 DNA: TGTGCCAGCAGTTTCGGAGAGAACACTGAAGCTTTCTTT. Protein product: CASSFGENTEAFF.

The chain has TRBV4-3 and TRBJ1-2; TRBD1 is a possible D gene (6 bases). Trimming cost V 0 bases and J 8 bases, with 13 bases left between them. CDR1 is LGHNA, CDR2 YSLEER, per germline. CDR3 length: 14 residues. CDR3 DNA: TGCGCCAGCAGCCAAGATAGCAGGGGCCTAGGCTACACCTTC. It encodes CASSQDSRGLGYTF.

The genes are TRBV9 and TRBJ2-7; the D gene is possibly TRBD1 (6 bases). The germline V gene has CDR1 SGDLS and CDR2 YYNGEE. Trimming took 0 bases from V and 2 from J, leaving 12 bases between them. The CDR3 consists of 15 residues. This CDR3 reads CASSVGGHRAYEQYF. The DNA of the CDR3 is TGTGCCAGCAGCGTAGGGGGACACAGGGCCTACGAGCAGTACTTC. The entire variable domain, with the rest obtained from reference TRBV9 and TRBJ2-7, is as follows: DSGVTQTPKHLITATGQRVTLRCSPRSGDLSVYWYQQSLDQGLQFLIQYYNGEERAKGNILERFSAQQFPDLHSELNLSSLELGDSALYFCASSVGGHRAYEQYFGPGTRLTVT.

The chain joins TRBV5-1 to TRBJ2-3, with TRBD2 matching 16 bases. Trimming removed 4 bases from V and 4 bases from J; junction bases left unmatched: 3. The CDR3 covers 16 residues. Per germline, CDR1 SGHRS and CDR2 YFSETQ. The CDR3 spells CASSTGTSGGADTQYF. DNA for the CDR3: TGCGCCAGCAGCACTGGGACTAGCGGGGGGGCAGATACGCAGTATTTT.

This clone has only one observation. The chain links TRBV30 to TRBJ1-6; D may be TRBD1 (6 bases). Per the germline V gene, CDR1 is GTSNPN and CDR2 is SVGIG (reference sequence). The CDR3 is made up of 13 amino acids. Trimming removed 3 bases at V and 7 bases at J, with 10 bases between. The CDR3 here is CAWRGGGNSPLHF. In DNA, the CDR3 is TGTGCCTGGAGAGGGGGGGGAAATTCACCCCTCCACTTT.

The chain recombines TRBV6-1 with TRBJ2-5; 7 bases agree with TRBD2. Losses at the gene ends were 0 bases for V and 2 bases for J; bases not matched to a gene: 0. Germline V gives CDR1 MNHNS, CDR2 SASEGT. CDR3 size: 14 residues. The CDR3 bases are TGTGCCAGCAGTGAAGCGGGAGGGCAAGAGACCCAGTACTTC. Its protein product is CASSEAGGQETQYF.

The gene calls are TRBV9 and TRBJ1-5, with 10 nucleotides matching TRBD1. Unmatched junction bases numbered 0, after V lost 0 bases and J lost 3 bases. The CDR3 sequence is 15 residues long. Germline CDR1 SGDLS, CDR2 YYNGEE. Written as DNA, the CDR3 is TGTGCCAGCAGCGTAGGACAGGGGGCCAATCAGCCCCAGCATTTT. Translating gives CASSVGQGANQPQHF.

This clone appeared once. The J gene is TRBJ2-3, the V gene TRBV19; D gene uncertain. Germline V gene sequence: CDR1 LNHDA, CDR2 SQIVND (reference sequence). The CDR3 has 15 residues. V lost 1 base and J lost 0, with 8 bases in between. The chain's CDR3 is CASSIGQASTDTQYF. The CDR3 nucleotides read TGTGCCAGTAGTATAGGGCAGGCTAGCACAGATACGCAGTATTTT.

The rearrangement uses TRBV4-1 and TRBJ2-3; possibly TRBD1 for D (5 bases). The CDR3 has 13 residues. V lost 1 base and J 6 bases, leaving 8 bases between the germline ends. The germline gives CDR1 MGHRA, CDR2 YSYEKL. CDR3 protein: CASSQVKGDTQYF. In nucleotides, the CDR3 is TGCGCCAGCAGCCAAGTAAAGGGGGATACGCAGTATTTT.

The chain has TRBV19 and TRBJ1-2, with TRBD1 identical over 7 bases. The germline V gene encodes CDR1 LNHDA and CDR2 SQIVND (reference sequence). V trimming: 5 bases; J trimming: 5 bases; junction bases outside the gene matches: 14. The CDR3 totals 16 residues. The CDR3 DNA is TGTGCCAGTAGTGCGTCTTTTGACAGGGTGTATTATGGCTACACCTTC. Translation gives CASSASFDRVYYGYTF. Based on the CDR3 plus reference TRBV19 and TRBJ1-2, the full variable domain is DGGITQSPKYLFRKEGQNVTLSCEQNLNHDAMYWYRQDPGQGLRLIYYSQIVNDFQKGDIAEGYSVSREKKESFPLTVTSAQKNPTAFYLCASSASFDRVYYGYTFGSGTRLTVV.

The J gene is TRBJ2-7, the V gene TRBV11-3; possibly TRBD1 for D (6 bases). Germline V lookup: CDR1 SGHNT, CDR2 YENEEA. Trimming removed 5 bases at V and 5 bases at J, with 16 bases between. The CDR3 covers 14 residues. The CDR3 is CASSREDRSHEQYF. The CDR3 coding sequence is TGTGCCAGCAGCCGCGAGGACAGAAGCCACGAGCAGTACTTC. Full variable domain (rest looked up from reference TRBV11-3 and TRBJ2-7): EAGVVQSPRYKIIEKKQPVAFWCNPISGHNTLYWYLQNLGQGPELLIRYENEEAVDDSQLPKDRFSAERLKGVDSTLKIQPAELGDSAVYLCASSREDRSHEQYFGPGTRLTVT.

The rearrangement links TRBV3-1 (or the pseudogene TRBV3-2) to TRBJ2-7; 11 nucleotides agree with TRBD1. Germline CDR1 reads LGHDT; CDR2 reads YNNKEL (reference sequence). CDR3 length: 17 residues. V lost 6 bases, J lost 5 bases, and 15 bases stayed unmatched. The CDR3 sequence: CASSPGTGGSSSDEQYF. The CDR3 DNA reads as TGTGCCAGCAGTCCCGGGACAGGGGGTTCGAGTAGCGACGAGCAGTACTTC.

The sample holds a few counts of this clone. The V and J genes are TRBV6-5 and TRBJ2-3, with 7 bases matching TRBD1. Germline-derived CDR1 and CDR2 are MNHEY and SVGAGI. V lost 7 bases and J lost 2; bases outside the gene matches: 6. The CDR3 has 14 residues. The CDR3 DNA sequence: TGTGCCAGCAAGGGGGCAGGGGACACAGATACGCAGTATTTT. This encodes CASKGAGDTDTQYF.

The DNA of the CDR3 is TGTGCCAGCAGCGTAGGTAACGGGCAGCCCCAGCATTTT. Its protein product is CASSVGNGQPQHF. The chain recombines TRBV9 with TRBJ1-5; D not certain. Trimming took 0 bases from V and 7 from J, leaving 8 bases between them. The CDR3 totals 13 residues. Per the germline V gene, CDR1 is SGDLS and CDR2 is YYNGEE.

The rearrangement uses TRBV19 and TRBJ2-3; 7 bases are a match to TRBD1. This CDR3 region has 13 residues. The junction had 11 bases not matched to a gene; V was cut back by 5 bases and J by 12 bases. Per the germline V gene, CDR1 is LNHDA and CDR2 is SQIVND (reference sequence). The CDR3: CASSASGTAKQYF. The CDR3, as DNA: TGTGCCAGTAGTGCCTCCGGGACAGCTAAACAGTATTTT.

This sequence joins TRBV19 and TRBJ1-6; D is perhaps TRBD1 (5 bases). Germline V CDR1 and CDR2: LNHDA, SQIVND (reference sequence). There are 16 residues in the CDR3. V lost 7 bases to trimming and J lost 0 bases, with 13 bases between them. In nucleotides, the CDR3 is TGTGCCAGTACCCCAAGACAGTTCTCCTATAATTCACCCCTCCACTTT. It encodes CASTPRQFSYNSPLHF.

The V gene is TRBV25-1, the J gene TRBJ1-1; no definite D call. The CDR3 loop spans 15 amino acids. V was cut by 0 bases and J by 5 bases, with 13 bases left in between. The V gene's germline CDR1 is MGHDK and CDR2 SYGVNS. The CDR3 loop reads CASSEYSLGGTEAFF. Here the CDR3 DNA reads TGTGCCAGCAGTGAATATAGCCTGGGAGGTACTGAAGCTTTCTTT.

The chain uses TRBV10-1 and TRBJ1-1; D is possibly TRBD1 (5 bases). The V gene lost 0 bases and the J gene lost 4 bases, with 9 bases spanning the gap. This CDR3 is 14 amino acids long. The germline CDR1 and CDR2 sequences are WNHNN and SYGVQD (reference sequence). The CDR3 sequence: CASSESGAATEAFF. CDR3 DNA: TGCGCCAGCAGTGAGTCTGGGGCGGCCACTGAAGCTTTCTTT.

The chain recombines TRBV4-1 with TRBJ2-7; 13 nucleotides line up with TRBD2. The trim removed 0 bases at V and 2 bases at J, leaving 1 base unmatched. Per germline, CDR1 MGHRA and CDR2 YSYEKL. This CDR3 contains 16 residues. CDR3 region: CASSQEGLAGAYEQYF. The CDR3 coding sequence is TGCGCCAGCAGCCAAGAAGGACTAGCGGGGGCCTACGAGCAGTACTTC.

This clone was observed a few times. The V call is TRBV27, the J call TRBJ1-4; 7 bases are a match to TRBD1. The CDR3 runs to 14 residues. V lost 4 bases to trimming and J lost 8 bases; unmatched junction nucleotides: 7. Germline loops: CDR1 MNHEY, CDR2 SMNVEV (reference sequence). The CDR3 nucleotides are TGTGCCAGCAGTTCAGAGACCAGGGGGGAAAAACTGTTTTTT. It yields the protein CASSSETRGEKLFF.

This chain joins TRBV5-4 and TRBJ2-7; 11 bases line up with TRBD2. In germline, CDR1 is SGHNT, CDR2 YYREEE (reference sequence). CDR3 size: 15 residues. V was pared by 4 bases and J by 0 bases, with 3 bases of the junction left unmatched. Written as DNA, the CDR3 is TGTGCCAGCAGCCTAGCGGGGGGTAGCTCCTACGAGCAGTACTTC. The encoded protein is CASSLAGGSSYEQYF. Full variable domain (rest looked up from reference TRBV5-4 and TRBJ2-7): ETGVTQSPTHLIKTRGQQVTLRCSSQSGHNTVSWYQQALGQGPQFIFQYYREEENGRGNFPPRFSGLQFPNYSSELNVNALELDDSALYLCASSLAGGSSYEQYFGPGTRLTVT.

The chain employs TRBV21-1 and TRBJ1-2. TRBV21-1 is reported as a pseudogene. There are 16 residues in the CDR3. CDR3 coding DNA: TGTGCCAGCAGCAAAGGGCGGGTTGGGGGACTTTATGGCTACACCTTC. Its translation: CASSKGRVGGLYGYTF.

This clone appeared once. The chain uses TRBV4-1 and TRBJ1-2, with TRBD1 matching over 8 bases. With V trimmed by 4 bases and J by 7 bases, 8 bases remained unmatched. The CDR3 spans 14 residues. Germline CDR1 is MGHRA and CDR2 is YSYEKL. CDR3 sequence: CASSRTGQAPGYTF. The DNA for the CDR3 is TGCGCCAGCAGCCGGACGGGACAGGCTCCTGGCTACACCTTC.

This clone was seen only once. V usage is TRBV6-2 or TRBV6-3 and J usage is TRBJ2-7, with TRBD2 matching 9 bases. The CDR3 runs 16 residues. Germline V CDR1 and CDR2: MNHEY, SVGEGT. Trimming took 2 bases from V and 0 from J; bases not matched to a gene: 5. CDR3 amino acids: CASSYEAGGLSYEQYF. The CDR3 region has the DNA TGTGCCAGCAGTTACGAAGCGGGGGGCCTCTCCTACGAGCAGTACTTC.

About this clone itself: At one of its ends the junction is not consistent with the germline gene, which may arise from a read error. J is TRBJ2-1 and V is TRBV7-9, with TRBD2 as a possible D gene (6 bases). Germline CDR1 is SEHNR and CDR2 is FQNEAQ (reference sequence). The CDR3 covers 9 residues. The CDR3 DNA is TGCCTCGGAGGGGATGAGCAGTTCTTC. It translates to CLGGDEQFF.